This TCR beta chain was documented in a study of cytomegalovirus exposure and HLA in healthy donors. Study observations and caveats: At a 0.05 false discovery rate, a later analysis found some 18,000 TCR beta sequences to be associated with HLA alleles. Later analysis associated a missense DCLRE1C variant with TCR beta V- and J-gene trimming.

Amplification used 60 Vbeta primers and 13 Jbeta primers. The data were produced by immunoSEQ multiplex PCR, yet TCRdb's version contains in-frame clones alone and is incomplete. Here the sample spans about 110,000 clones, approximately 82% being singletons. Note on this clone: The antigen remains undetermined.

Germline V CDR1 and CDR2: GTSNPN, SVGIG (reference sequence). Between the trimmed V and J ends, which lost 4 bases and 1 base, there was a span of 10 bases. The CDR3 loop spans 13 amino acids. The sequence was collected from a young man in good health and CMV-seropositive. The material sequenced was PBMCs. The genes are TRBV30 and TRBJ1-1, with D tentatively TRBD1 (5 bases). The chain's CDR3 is CAWTGGKNTEAFF. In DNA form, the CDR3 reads TGTGCCTGGACGGGGGGGAAGAACACTGAAGCTTTCTTT.